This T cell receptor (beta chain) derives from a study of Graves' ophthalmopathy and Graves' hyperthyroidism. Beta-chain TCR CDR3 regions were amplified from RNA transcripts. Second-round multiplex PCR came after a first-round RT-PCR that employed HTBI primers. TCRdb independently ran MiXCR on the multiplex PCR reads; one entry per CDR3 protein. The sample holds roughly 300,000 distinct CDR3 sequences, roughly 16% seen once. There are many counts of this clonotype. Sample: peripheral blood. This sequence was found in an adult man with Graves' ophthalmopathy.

CDR3 in amino acids: CSASPGTSGGDTGELFF. The CDR3 DNA follows: TGCAGTGCTAGCCCCGGGACTAGCGGGGGCGACACCGGGGAGCTGTTTTTT. V and J are TRBV20-1 and TRBJ2-2, with 14 bases matching TRBD2. The CDR3 runs to 17 residues. CDR1 and CDR2 from the germline V gene are DFQATT and SNEGSKA (reference sequence). The V and J ends lost 3 bases and 3 bases, in that order; junction bases with no gene match: 6.